These 3 T cell receptor beta chains share one sample of origin, sequenced in a study of blood T cell repertoires in COVID-19. Some clones are missing from TCRdb's copy, which holds only in-frame ones; the method was immunoSEQ multiplex PCR. This table holds around 290,000 clones, roughly 86% found once. The sample consisted of PBMCs or T cells enriched from blood (not recorded which). All receptors derive from a woman aged 18 to 35 who had recovered from COVID-19.

The genes are TRBV27 and TRBJ1-6; no clear D. V was pared by 0 bases and J by 9 bases, with 12 bases between. Germline-derived CDR1 and CDR2 are MNHEY and SMNVEV (reference sequence). This CDR3 is built from 15 residues. In nucleotides, the CDR3 is TGTGCCAGCAGTTTATCGAAGAGTCGAGTTTCACCCCTCCACTTT. Translated, it gives CASSLSKSRVSPLHF.

This clone has just one count. The CDR3 DNA reads as TGCGCCAGCAGCTTGGAGGGACATTCATCTGAAGCTTTCTTT. Its protein product is CASSLEGHSSEAFF. V and J are TRBV5-1 and TRBJ1-1; D may be TRBD1 (6 bases). The V gene lost 0 bases and the J gene lost 6 bases, with 12 bases spanning the gap. Germline V gene lookup returns CDR1 SGHRS and CDR2 YFSETQ. The CDR3 is 14 residues long. The variable domain in full, completed from reference TRBV5-1 and TRBJ1-1, reads KAGVTQTPRYLIKTRGQQVTLSCSPISGHRSVSWYQQTPGQGLQFLFEYFSETQRNKGNFPGRFSGRQFSNSRSEMNVSTLELGDSALYLCASSLEGHSSEAFFGQGTRLTVV.

This clone came up many times. The chain is built from TRBV16 and TRBJ1-1; a possible D gene is TRBD1 (5 bases). The germline CDR1 and CDR2 sequences are KGHSY and FQNENV. The V end lost 1 base, the J end lost 8 bases, and 11 bases lay between the germline ends. CDR3 length: 13 residues. CDR3 DNA sequence: TGTGCCAGCAGCCAATTCGGGAGGGGAGAAGCTTTCTTT. It translates to CASSQFGRGEAFF.